These 32 T cell receptor beta chains were sequenced from one sample in a study of T cell responses to AZD1222 COVID-19 vaccine. TCRdb's copy holds only in-frame clones and misses some; the assay was immunoSEQ multiplex PCR. Among about 99,000 clones listed, roughly 87% were seen once. The source was peripheral blood, collected on day 0 of AZD1222 vaccination. Receptors originate from an adult in good health.

This rearrangement joins TRBV4-2 to TRBJ2-5, with TRBD2 identical over 8 bases. V was clipped by 4 bases and J by 4 bases; unmatched bases: 23. Germline values: CDR1 LGHNA, CDR2 YNFKEQ. This CDR3 spans 20 amino acids. CDR3 coding DNA: TGTGCCAGCAGCCCACGCCTTCTATTGGAGGCGACTAGCGATGCAGAGACCCAGTACTTC. Translation gives CASSPRLLLEATSDAETQYF.

This chain uses TRBV2 with TRBJ2-2, with 7 bases that match TRBD1. The CDR3 loop spans 15 amino acids. Trimming cost V 6 bases and J 0 bases; bases outside gene matches: 4. Germline V gene sequence: CDR1 SNHLY, CDR2 FYNNEI. As DNA, the CDR3 is TGTGCCAGCAGGACCGGGACAGCGAACACCGGGGAGCTGTTTTTT. Amino acid sequence: CASRTGTANTGELFF.

The genes are TRBV7-2 and TRBJ2-3, with 7 bases lining up with TRBD2. The CDR3 spans 15 residues. Germline lookup yields CDR1 SGHTA and CDR2 FQGNSA. V lost 2 bases to trimming and J lost 4 bases; unmatched junction nucleotides: 6. This CDR3 reads CASSLSGAGADTQYF. Written as DNA, the CDR3 is TGTGCCAGCAGCTTAAGCGGGGCGGGGGCAGATACGCAGTATTTT.

This chain connects TRBV10-2 to TRBJ2-7; the D call may be TRBD1 or TRBD2 (6 bases each). The CDR3 consists of 15 residues. CDR1 is WSHSY and CDR2 is SAAADI in the germline V gene. The germline V and J ends were trimmed by 3 bases and 5 bases, with 17 bases remaining between them. The CDR3 DNA sequence: TGCGCCAGCAGTGATCTCGGGGGCAACAGCGACGAGCAGTACTTC. This gives the protein CASSDLGGNSDEQYF.

The V and J genes are TRBV6-5 and TRBJ1-2; D is undetermined. The CDR3 covers 13 residues. Germline V gene lookup returns CDR1 MNHEY and CDR2 SVGAGI. V lost 11 bases and J 4 bases, leaving 17 bases between the germline ends. The CDR3 sequence is CALGNLGSYGYTF. CDR3 bases: TGTGCCCTGGGAAATCTGGGAAGCTATGGCTACACCTTC.

V is TRBV6-6 and J is TRBJ1-5, with D tentatively TRBD1 (5 bases). Germline CDR1 and CDR2: MNHNY and SVGAGI (reference sequence). CDR3 size: 16 residues. With 5 bases removed from V and 0 bases from J, the gap between germline ends came to 14 bases. The CDR3 coding sequence is TGTGCCAGCAGTCCGATAGGGGAATTTAGCAATCAGCCCCAGCATTTT. Translation: CASSPIGEFSNQPQHF.

This sequence joins TRBV30 and TRBJ1-5; D not resolved. Trimming pared 2 bases from V and 4 bases from J, leaving 9 bases between. The CDR3 covers 13 residues. Germline V gene lookup returns CDR1 GTSNPN and CDR2 SVGIG (reference sequence). The CDR3 region is CAWSQTENQPQHF. The CDR3 region has the DNA TGTGCCTGGAGTCAAACCGAGAATCAGCCCCAGCATTTT.

This clone was observed once. The chain employs TRBV24-1 and TRBJ2-1; possibly TRBD2 for D (5 bases). CDR1 is KGHDR, CDR2 SFDVKD, per germline. The CDR3 is made up of 14 amino acids. Trimming cost V 6 bases and J 7 bases, with 15 bases left between them. CDR3 DNA sequence: TGTGCCACCAGTCGAGCGGCGCCGCCTAATGAGCAGTTCTTC. It specifies CATSRAAPPNEQFF.

This clone is a singleton in its sample. At one end the junction does not follow the germline gene, possibly because of a read error. The CDR3 here is CASSLESGRNNEQFF. The DNA of the CDR3 is TGTGCCAGCAGCTTGGAGTCGGGACGAAACAATGAGCAGTTCTTC. V and J are TRBV5-1 and TRBJ2-1; D could derive from TRBD1 or TRBD2 (5 bases each). The CDR3 loop spans 15 amino acids. Germline CDR1 SGHRS, CDR2 YFSETQ. Together with reference TRBV5-1 and TRBJ2-1, the CDR3 gives the full variable domain: KAGVTQTPRYLIKTRGQQVTLSCSPISGHRSVSWYQQTPGQGLQFLFEYFSETQRNKGNFPGRFSGRQFSNSRSEMNVSTLELGDSALYLCASSLESGRNNEQFFGPGTRLTVL.

The chain uses TRBV6-2 or TRBV6-3 and TRBJ2-5; the D gene is possibly TRBD1 (5 bases). The CDR3 has 15 residues. V lost 7 bases to trimming and J lost 5 bases, with 20 bases between them. Per the germline V gene, CDR1 is MNHEY and CDR2 is SVGEGT. CDR3 protein: CASTPEASSGETQYF. The CDR3 nucleotides are TGTGCCAGCACCCCTGAGGCTTCATCAGGGGAGACCCAGTACTTC.

This sequence joins TRBV19 and TRBJ1-5; 9 bases are shared with TRBD1. Germline V gives CDR1 LNHDA, CDR2 SQIVND (reference sequence). The CDR3 consists of 15 residues. J was trimmed by 7 bases and V by 4 bases; bases with no gene match: 8. Here the CDR3 reads CASSTRQGVKQPQHF. CDR3 DNA: TGTGCCAGTAGTACCCGACAGGGGGTGAAACAGCCCCAGCATTTT.

This rearrangement joins TRBV6-4 to TRBJ2-1, with D maybe TRBD2 (6 bases). The CDR3 runs to 14 residues. The V gene lost 3 bases and the J gene lost 6 bases, with 12 bases spanning the gap. CDR1 MRHNA and CDR2 SNTAGT come from the germline V gene. CDR3 sequence (DNA): TGTGCCAGCAGTGATAGGAGACTAGGCAATGAGCAGTTCTTC. Residues: CASSDRRLGNEQFF.

This clone was detected a few times. The junction departs from the called germline gene at one end, perhaps through a read error. V usage is TRBV7-9 and J usage is TRBJ1-2; D perhaps matches TRBD1 (5 bases). From germline, CDR1 is SEHNR and CDR2 FQNEAQ (reference sequence). The CDR3 sequence is 14 residues long. In nucleotides, the CDR3 is TGTGCCAGCATCCGCCTCCGGGCAGGGATGACCAGAGTGTTC. Translating it yields CASIRLRAGMTRVF.

This chain uses TRBV9 with TRBJ2-7, with a possible D match to TRBD1 (5 bases). This CDR3 region has 15 residues. V lost 0 bases to trimming and J lost 0 bases, with 10 bases between them. The germline CDR1 and CDR2 sequences are SGDLS and YYNGEE. CDR3 nucleotide sequence: TGTGCCAGCAGCGTAGCTGGACAAGCCTCCTACGAGCAGTACTTC. Its protein product is CASSVAGQASYEQYF.

The gene calls are TRBV19 and TRBJ2-1; TRBD2 might be the D (6 bases). The V gene's germline CDR1 is LNHDA and CDR2 SQIVND (reference sequence). The CDR3 consists of 17 residues. Trimming pared 5 bases from V and 2 bases from J, leaving 19 bases between. The CDR3 nucleotides read TGTGCCAGTAGTGCTCCCCTGGGGCGGGAAACCTACAATGAGCAGTTCTTC. Protein sequence: CASSAPLGRETYNEQFF.

This clone showed up just once. V and J are TRBV9 and TRBJ1-4, with D possibly TRBD1 on 6 matching bases. This CDR3 spans 15 amino acids. Per germline, CDR1 SGDLS and CDR2 YYNGEE. The V and J ends lost 0 bases and 6 bases respectively, with 12 bases between them. The chain's CDR3 is CASSVAGAGDEKLFF. DNA for the CDR3: TGTGCCAGCAGCGTAGCAGGGGCCGGGGATGAAAAACTGTTTTTT.

V is TRBV6-6 and J is TRBJ2-7; 8 bases map to TRBD1. Germline V gene sequence: CDR1 MNHNY, CDR2 SVGAGI (reference sequence). The CDR3 has 14 residues. The V and J ends lost 2 bases and 2 bases, in that order; junction bases with no gene match: 2. CDR3 region: CASSYGDRTYEQYF. The CDR3 DNA sequence: TGTGCCAGCAGTTACGGGGACAGGACCTACGAGCAGTACTTC.

This rearrangement joins TRBV7-2 to TRBJ2-7; no definite D call. The germline V gene has CDR1 SGHTA and CDR2 FQGNSA. CDR3 size: 13 residues. Trimming cost V 1 base and J 5 bases, with 9 bases left between them. The CDR3 loop reads CASSLGHGNEQYF. CDR3 sequence (DNA): TGTGCCAGCAGCTTAGGTCACGGCAACGAGCAGTACTTC.

The CDR3 bases are TGCAGCGTCCCGACAGGGGATAACTATGGCTACACCTTC. It specifies CSVPTGDNYGYTF. The rearrangement uses TRBV29-1 and TRBJ1-2, with 8 nucleotides matching TRBD1. With V trimmed by 6 bases and J by 1 base, 4 bases remained unmatched. CDR3 length: 13 residues. The germline CDR1 and CDR2 sequences are SQVTM and ANQGSEA.

The rearrangement joins TRBV5-8 to TRBJ2-5; D may be TRBD2 (5 bases). Germline CDR1 reads SGHTS; CDR2 reads YDEGEE. This CDR3 comprises 17 residues. Trimming pared 6 bases from V and 7 bases from J, leaving 28 bases between. CDR3: CASTLSVGSVGFRTQYF. As DNA, the CDR3 is TGTGCCAGCACCCTTTCTGTGGGGAGCGTCGGCTTCCGGACCCAGTACTTC.

This rearrangement joins TRBV7-9 to TRBJ1-1; 7 bases are a match to TRBD1. This CDR3 region has 15 residues. Germline V gives CDR1 SEHNR, CDR2 FQNEAQ (reference sequence). V shed 4 bases, J shed 0 bases, and the junction held 5 bases outside the gene matches. CDR3 DNA sequence: TGTGCCAGCAGCTACTCCGGGACAGTGAACACTGAAGCTTTCTTT. This translates into CASSYSGTVNTEAFF.

The rearrangement links TRBV11-3 to TRBJ2-4; possible D gene TRBD2, 7 bases. CDR1 and CDR2 from the germline V gene are SGHNT and YENEEA. The length of the CDR3 is 16 residues. V dropped 1 base and J dropped 0 bases, with 10 bases sitting between them. CDR3 coding DNA: TGTGCCAGCAGCTTAGGAAGGGGGGGAGCCAAAAACATTCAGTACTTC. Translation gives CASSLGRGGAKNIQYF.

This clone was seen only once. The chain joins TRBV7-9 to TRBJ2-5; either TRBD1 or TRBD2 may fit D (6 bases each). The V end was cut by 3 bases, the J end by 9 bases, with 11 bases between. The CDR3 covers 12 residues. Germline V lookup: CDR1 SEHNR, CDR2 FQNEAQ (reference sequence). Written as DNA, the CDR3 is TGTGCCAGCAGCTTTCCGGAGGGGGCCCAGTACTTC. This gives the protein CASSFPEGAQYF.

V and J are TRBV7-9 and TRBJ1-3; D uncertain. The CDR3 loop spans 15 amino acids. V lost 5 bases, J lost 4 bases, and 15 bases lay in between. Germline V gene sequence: CDR1 SEHNR, CDR2 FQNEAQ (reference sequence). CDR3 DNA: TGTGCCAGCAGCCCGGTGGACGGGAGAGGAAACACCATATATTTT. Residues: CASSPVDGRGNTIYF.

The rearrangement links TRBV11-3 to TRBJ1-6, with D unclear. In germline, CDR1 is SGHNT, CDR2 YENEEA. Deletions cut 3 bases from V and 11 bases from J, with 2 bases between. The CDR3 runs 10 residues. The CDR3 DNA reads as TGTGCCAGCAGCTTGGCACCCCTCCACTTT. Its translation is CASSLAPLHF.

The chain uses TRBV11-3 and TRBJ2-2; no clear D gene. Trimming pared 1 base from V and 9 bases from J, leaving 9 bases between. The CDR3 loop spans 13 amino acids. CDR1 and CDR2 (germline): SGHNT, YENEEA. The CDR3 DNA reads as TGTGCCAGCAGCTTAGGACAAGACCGGGAGCTGTTTTTT. Translated, it gives CASSLGQDRELFF.

The gene calls are TRBV25-1 and TRBJ1-4; no firm D call. In germline, CDR1 is MGHDK, CDR2 SYGVNS. Trimming pared 3 bases from V and 8 bases from J, leaving 10 bases between. The CDR3 is 13 amino acids. CDR3 sequence reads: CASSEPLTEKLFF. Written as DNA, the CDR3 is TGTGCCAGCAGTGAGCCCTTAACAGAAAAACTGTTTTTT.

This clone was counted between two and nine times. V and J are TRBV9 and TRBJ1-1, with D maybe TRBD1 (5 bases). The CDR3 spans 14 residues. V lost 4 bases to trimming and J lost 2 bases, with 12 bases between them. Germline V CDR1 and CDR2: SGDLS, YYNGEE. The DNA of the CDR3 is TGTGCCAGCAGCCCGAGGGGACTTAACACTGAAGCTTTCTTT. It codes for CASSPRGLNTEAFF. The whole variable domain, filled in from reference TRBV9 and TRBJ1-1, reads DSGVTQTPKHLITATGQRVTLRCSPRSGDLSVYWYQQSLDQGLQFLIQYYNGEERAKGNILERFSAQQFPDLHSELNLSSLELGDSALYFCASSPRGLNTEAFFGQGTRLTVV.

The chain carries TRBV9 and TRBJ1-2, with D maybe TRBD1 (5 bases). CDR1 and CDR2 (germline): SGDLS, YYNGEE. The CDR3 totals 14 residues. Trimming left V 5 bases short and J 1 base short, with 12 bases between. The CDR3 bases are TGTGCCAGCAGACCGACTGGGGGTAACTATGGCTACACCTTC. This codes for CASRPTGGNYGYTF.

V is TRBV12-3 or TRBV12-4 and J is TRBJ1-1, with D possibly matching TRBD1 (5 bases). This CDR3 region has 13 residues. Trimming took 6 bases from V and 11 from J, leaving 19 bases between them. In DNA form, the CDR3 reads TGTGCCAGCAGACGGGACCTGGCCCAAAACGCTTTCTTT. Translation gives CASRRDLAQNAFF.

J is TRBJ2-3 and V is TRBV27; 8 positions agree with TRBD2. J gave up 4 bases and V 5 bases, and 11 bases lay outside the gene matches. Per germline, CDR1 MNHEY and CDR2 SMNVEV (reference sequence). The CDR3 contains 16 residues. As DNA, the CDR3 is TGTGCCAGCAGTCTAAGCCCGGGACTAGGTCCAGATACGCAGTATTTT. It specifies CASSLSPGLGPDTQYF.

The chain carries TRBV6-2 or TRBV6-3 and TRBJ2-3, with 7 bases that match TRBD2. The CDR3 is 17 residues long. Unmatched junction bases numbered 10, after V lost 2 bases and J lost 2 bases. The V gene's germline CDR1 is MNHEY and CDR2 SVGEGT. In DNA form, the CDR3 reads TGTGCCAGCAGTTACAGTCCCCTAGCGGATGTCACAGATACGCAGTATTTT. Protein sequence: CASSYSPLADVTDTQYF.